This TCR beta chain was sequenced during a study of cytomegalovirus exposure and HLA in healthy donors. This PCR relied on a set of 60 Vbeta primers and 13 Jbeta primers. Sequencing used immunoSEQ multiplex PCR; TCRdb keeps in-frame clones, though not all of them. The data contain around 130,000 clones, about 70% of them singletons. Healthy bone marrow donors made up the donor group. Study-level results: When presence/absence was analysed, sequencing depth was taken to be roughly uniform across donors.

The CDR3 is made up of 14 amino acids. Germline V CDR1 and CDR2: LNHDA, SQIVND (reference sequence). V lost 5 bases, J lost 9 bases, and 17 bases lay in between. Points on this clone: Its matching antigen is unknown.

Sample: PBMCs. The chain recombines TRBV19 with TRBJ1-5; D might be TRBD1 (5 bases). The receptor was derived from a woman in her fifties or sixties in good health and CMV-seropositive. Here the CDR3 reads CASSLIGASGPQHF. For the CDR3, the DNA is TGTGCCAGTAGTTTGATAGGGGCCTCAGGGCCCCAGCATTTT.